Shown below are 24 T cell receptor beta chains from a single sample sequenced in a study of T cell responses to AZD1222 COVID-19 vaccine (dated by TCRdb to about 2021). The sample's time point label, decoded: baseline before first vaccination. The library relied on the immunoSEQ multiplex PCR assay. TCRdb limited this immuneACCESS table to in-frame rearrangements with V and J called. A share of clones is missing; checked studies link under half to unresolved V genes, and the rest is unexplained. The sample profile shows more than 85,000 clones; less than 90% of them were found once. The ten largest clones add up to over 15% of the sample. The sequencing used peripheral blood, collected on day 0 of AZD1222 vaccination. All receptors come from an adult in good health.

This chain uses TRBV19 with TRBJ1-1; D ambiguous. The CDR3 totals 13 residues. V was cut by 7 bases and J by 0 bases, with 9 bases left in between. The germline CDR1 and CDR2 sequences are LNHDA and SQIVND (reference sequence). CDR3 DNA sequence: TGTGCCAGTAACCTTGGGATGAACACTGAAGCTTTCTTT. The encoded protein is CASNLGMNTEAFF.

This clone was observed a single time. The DNA for the CDR3 is TGTGCCAGCATTCCAAGCGGGGGACAGATCTACGAGCAGTACTTC. Translating gives CASIPSGGQIYEQYF. The rearrangement uses TRBV4-2 and TRBJ2-7; D possibly corresponds to TRBD2 (8 bases). Germline loops: CDR1 LGHNA, CDR2 YNFKEQ. V was cut by 7 bases and J by 3 bases, with 19 bases left in between. CDR3 length equals 15 residues.

Only one count was recorded for this clone. The J gene is TRBJ2-1, the V gene TRBV28; TRBD2 matches 10 bases. The J segment lost 8 bases and the V segment lost 5 bases, leaving 9 bases of the junction unmatched. CDR1 and CDR2 from the germline V gene are MDHEN and SYDVKM. There are 15 residues in the CDR3. DNA of the CDR3: TGTGCCAGCAGTCCCGGCGGGACTAGCGCGGATGAGCAGTTCTTC. As protein: CASSPGGTSADEQFF.

To note about this clone: The sample contains more than one DNA sequence encoding this CDR3. V gene TRBV11-2 combines with J gene TRBJ2-7; 7 nucleotides align to TRBD2. The V segment lost 5 bases and the J segment 0 bases; nucleotides outside the gene matches: 4. The CDR3 runs 14 residues. The germline gives CDR1 SGHAT, CDR2 FQNNGV. The CDR3 DNA reads TGTGCCAGCAGCCCTCCTAGCGGCTCCTACGAGCAGTACTTC. Translating it yields CASSPPSGSYEQYF.

The chain recombines TRBV28 with TRBJ2-3, with 14 bases fitting TRBD2. This CDR3 contains 16 residues. CDR1 and CDR2 (germline): MDHEN, SYDVKM. With 4 bases clipped from V and 2 bases from J, the junction kept 2 bases outside the gene matches. In DNA form, the CDR3 reads TGTGCCAGCAGTTGGACTAGCGGGGGGCTCACAGATACGCAGTATTTT. Amino acids: CASSWTSGGLTDTQYF.

As concerns this clone: Other DNA sequences in the sample encode the same CDR3. V is TRBV2 and J is TRBJ2-7; D gene unclear. CDR1 and CDR2 from the germline V gene are SNHLY and FYNNEI. The CDR3 spans 12 residues. V was shortened by 4 bases and J by 2 bases, with 6 bases between the two germline ends. DNA of the CDR3: TGTGCCAGCAGTGGCTTAACCTACGAGCAGTACTTC. Protein product: CASSGLTYEQYF.

This clone was counted once. The chain couples TRBV29-1 to TRBJ1-2; TRBD1 might be the D (5 bases). This CDR3 contains 12 residues. CDR1 and CDR2 (germline): SQVTM, ANQGSEA. V lost 6 bases and J 10 bases, leaving 18 bases between the germline ends. The DNA for the CDR3 is TGCAGCGTACAAAATGCAGCAGGGCACTACACCTTC. It translates to CSVQNAAGHYTF.

This clone was recorded a few times. The chain has TRBV28 and TRBJ2-1; maybe TRBD2 (6 bases). Germline assignment: CDR1 MDHEN and CDR2 SYDVKM. The V and J ends lost 6 bases and 7 bases respectively, with 19 bases between them. This CDR3 spans 15 amino acids. The CDR3 loop reads CASSIRSGVSNEQFF. Here the CDR3 DNA reads TGTGCCAGCAGCATCCGGTCGGGAGTGAGTAATGAGCAGTTCTTC. Together with reference TRBV28 and TRBJ2-1, the CDR3 gives the full variable domain: DVKVTQSSRYLVKRTGEKVFLECVQDMDHENMFWYRQDPGLGLRLIYFSYDVKMKEKGDIPEGYSVSREKKERFSLILESASTNQTSMYLCASSIRSGVSNEQFFGPGTRLTVL.

This clone was counted once. The CDR3 protein is CASSRTSLAYEQYF. In DNA, the CDR3 is TGTGCCAGCAGTCGGACTAGCCTTGCCTACGAGCAGTACTTC. The rearrangement joins TRBV28 to TRBJ2-7; 8 nucleotides align to TRBD2. V dropped 5 bases and J dropped 2; count of bases not matched to a gene: 5. The germline V gene has CDR1 MDHEN and CDR2 SYDVKM. The CDR3 is 14 residues long.

The V call is TRBV19, the J call TRBJ2-2; 10 bases fit TRBD2. The J segment lost 4 bases and the V segment lost 6 bases, leaving 8 bases of the junction unmatched. Germline CDR1 reads LNHDA; CDR2 reads SQIVND (reference sequence). This CDR3 comprises 16 residues. CDR3 region: CASRALAGVFTGELFF. In nucleotides, the CDR3 is TGTGCCAGTAGGGCGCTAGCGGGAGTTTTCACCGGGGAGCTGTTTTTT.

The chain combines TRBV27 with TRBJ2-5, with D possibly TRBD2 on 5 matching bases. The CDR3 runs to 15 residues. Per the germline V gene, CDR1 is MNHEY and CDR2 is SMNVEV (reference sequence). The V end lost 2 bases, the J end lost 2 bases, and 12 bases lay between the germline ends. The CDR3 DNA reads TGTGCCAGCAGTTTACAGCCCACGGGGCAAGAGACCCAGTACTTC. This gives the protein CASSLQPTGQETQYF.

This clone has a single count. This sequence joins TRBV7-9 and TRBJ2-3; D could derive from TRBD1 or TRBD2 (5 bases each). V was clipped by 5 bases and J by 1 base, with 16 bases between them. Per the germline V gene, CDR1 is SEHNR and CDR2 is FQNEAQ (reference sequence). The CDR3 loop spans 16 amino acids. CDR3 DNA sequence: TGTGCCAGCAGCCTACCACGAGGGGTCCGCACAGATACGCAGTATTTT. Amino acid sequence: CASSLPRGVRTDTQYF.

The rearrangement links TRBV25-1 to TRBJ1-2, with D possibly matching TRBD1 (6 bases). Trimming cost V 3 bases and J 6 bases, with 11 bases left between them. This CDR3 contains 13 residues. CDR1 MGHDK and CDR2 SYGVNS come from the germline V gene. CDR3 region: CASSDGQINGYTF. CDR3 DNA: TGTGCCAGCAGTGACGGACAGATAAATGGCTACACCTTC.

V usage is TRBV7-3 and J usage is TRBJ2-1; TRBD2 matches at 12 bases. The CDR3 is 18 residues long. The V gene end was trimmed by 5 bases and the J gene end by 2 bases; junction bases not matched to a gene: 10. Germline CDR1 reads SGHTA; CDR2 reads FQGTGA. The CDR3 coding sequence is TGTGCCAGCAGCGCGCAACCGACTAGCGGGGGAGCCTACAATGAGCAGTTCTTC. This translates into CASSAQPTSGGAYNEQFF.

This chain links TRBV3-1 (or the pseudogene TRBV3-2) with TRBJ1-3; 7 nucleotides match TRBD1. This CDR3 comprises 15 residues. The J segment lost 4 bases and the V segment lost 4 bases, leaving 7 bases of the junction unmatched. CDR1 and CDR2 (germline): LGHDT, YNNKEL (reference sequence). CDR3 region: CASSPLTGVGNTIYF. CDR3 nucleotide sequence: TGTGCCAGCAGCCCCCTAACAGGGGTGGGAAACACCATATATTTT.

The chain combines TRBV10-3 with TRBJ2-2, with D perhaps assigned TRBD1 or TRBD2 (5 bases each). The CDR3 extends over 13 amino acids. Trimming removed 11 bases at V and 3 bases at J, with 13 bases between. CDR1 is ENHRY and CDR2 is SYGVKD in the germline V gene. CDR3 in amino acids: CALRDHDTGELFF. CDR3 DNA: TGTGCCCTCCGGGACCACGACACCGGGGAGCTGTTTTTT.

The V call is TRBV29-1, the J call TRBJ2-2; D remains ambiguous. The CDR3 is 14 amino acids. Trimming shortened V by 6 bases and J by 0 bases, and 11 bases separated the two germline ends. CDR1 and CDR2 (germline): SQVTM, ANQGSEA. CDR3 sequence (DNA): TGCAGCGTGGCCCCGGTCGCGAACACCGGGGAGCTGTTTTTT. Residues: CSVAPVANTGELFF.

This clone has a single count. V usage is TRBV10-3 and J usage is TRBJ2-7; 9 nucleotides match TRBD2. CDR3 length: 16 residues. V was clipped by 3 bases and J by 5 bases; unmatched bases: 11. Germline lookup yields CDR1 ENHRY and CDR2 SYGVKD. The CDR3 spells CAISDYPSGNGDEQYF. In DNA, the CDR3 is TGTGCCATCAGTGATTATCCTAGCGGGAACGGGGACGAGCAGTACTTC.

The V gene is TRBV28, the J gene TRBJ1-2; no reliable D call. CDR3 size: 13 residues. The V end was cut by 3 bases, the J end by 2 bases, with 7 bases between. The V gene's germline CDR1 is MDHEN and CDR2 SYDVKM. Here the CDR3 reads CASSFSVNYGYTF. DNA for the CDR3: TGTGCCAGCAGTTTTTCTGTGAACTATGGCTACACCTTC.

This chain joins TRBV5-3 and TRBJ2-1, with D possibly being TRBD2 (6 bases). TRBV5-3 is known as an ORF, though its function is uncertain. V lost 9 bases to trimming and J lost 3 bases, with 10 bases between them. The CDR3 sequence is 12 residues long. The DNA for the CDR3 is TGTGCCAAGACTAGGAACTACAATGAGCAGTTCTTC. Amino acid sequence: CAKTRNYNEQFF.

This chain connects TRBV5-1 to TRBJ1-1; D is ambiguous. Trimming cost V 0 bases and J 1 base, with 10 bases left between them. Germline V gene lookup returns CDR1 SGHRS and CDR2 YFSETQ. This CDR3 comprises 15 residues. Written as DNA, the CDR3 is TGCGCCAGCAGCTTGGACGGAGTGAAGAACACTGAAGCTTTCTTT. It is translated as CASSLDGVKNTEAFF.

The chain is built from TRBV28 and TRBJ1-5, with 11 bases aligning to TRBD1. J gave up 5 bases and V 6 bases, and 3 bases lay outside the gene matches. The CDR3 loop spans 14 amino acids. The V gene's germline CDR1 is MDHEN and CDR2 SYDVKM. The CDR3 reads CASRGTGGHQPQHF. The CDR3 nucleotides are TGTGCCAGCAGAGGGACAGGGGGGCATCAGCCCCAGCATTTT.

The V and J genes are TRBV19 and TRBJ2-1; D unclear. V gave up 3 bases and J gave up 4 bases, with 7 bases separating them. The CDR3 runs 13 residues. Germline loops: CDR1 LNHDA, CDR2 SQIVND (reference sequence). CDR3 region: CASSIERYNEQFF. CDR3 bases: TGTGCCAGTAGTATCGAACGGTACAATGAGCAGTTCTTC. Based on the CDR3 plus reference TRBV19 and TRBJ2-1, the full variable domain is DGGITQSPKYLFRKEGQNVTLSCEQNLNHDAMYWYRQDPGQGLRLIYYSQIVNDFQKGDIAEGYSVSREKKESFPLTVTSAQKNPTAFYLCASSIERYNEQFFGPGTRLTVL.

This rearrangement joins TRBV30 to TRBJ2-1; no clear D gene. V shed 0 bases and J shed 7 bases, with 7 bases lying between them. The CDR3 consists of 12 residues. Looked up from germline, CDR1 is GTSNPN and CDR2 is SVGIG (reference sequence). DNA for the CDR3: TGTGCCTGGAGTGTACGGGTTAATGAGCAGTTCTTC. Translating gives CAWSVRVNEQFF.